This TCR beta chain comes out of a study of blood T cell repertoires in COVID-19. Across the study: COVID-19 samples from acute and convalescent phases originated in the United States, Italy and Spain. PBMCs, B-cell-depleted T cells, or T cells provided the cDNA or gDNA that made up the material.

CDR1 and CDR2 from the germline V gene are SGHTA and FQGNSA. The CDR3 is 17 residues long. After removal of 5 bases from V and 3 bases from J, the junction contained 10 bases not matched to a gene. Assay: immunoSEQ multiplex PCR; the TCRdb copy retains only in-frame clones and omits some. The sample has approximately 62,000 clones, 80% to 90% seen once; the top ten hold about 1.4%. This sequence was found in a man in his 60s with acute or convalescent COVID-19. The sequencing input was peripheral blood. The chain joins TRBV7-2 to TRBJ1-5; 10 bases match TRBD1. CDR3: CASSPGTGAFNNQPQHF. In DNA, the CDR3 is TGTGCCAGCAGCCCGGGGACAGGGGCTTTTAACAATCAGCCCCAGCATTTT.